This T cell receptor (beta chain) was captured by sequencing in a study of blood T cell repertoires in COVID-19 (dated by TCRdb to about 2020). Broadly, across the study: Samples from collaborators originated in the United States, Italy and Spain and spanned both the acute and convalescent phases of COVID-19. The prospective study material was composed of cDNA or gDNA derived from T cells, B-cell-depleted T cells, or PBMCs. The dataset comprised deeply sampled blood TCRbeta repertoires from subjects exposed to, actively infected with, or recovered from COVID-19. The repertoires were made available in a free public database intended to serve as a resource for research on the immune response to SARS-CoV-2. The samples were drawn from the first 160 participants of the ongoing ImmuneRACE study and from some 1,300 subjects provided by 6 global collaborators. Sample metadata almost always included a de-identified subject ID, COVID-19 status, age in years and sex. Where available, HLA class I and class II types were taken from metadata supplied by the sample provider and were not determined by assay-based typing.

This clone was seen a single time. The antigen this receptor binds is unknown. No much larger clone exists at a distance of one base, and base qualities are not known. V is pruned by 0 bases and J by 10 bases, leaving 7 bases of the junction without a gene match. Inclusive of the bounding cysteine and phenylalanine, the CDR3 is 15 residues long. The read is trimmed to its CDR3 DNA, 45 bases read in frame from base 1. Taken from the germline V gene, the CDR1 and CDR2 loops are KGHSH and LQKENI. The immunoSEQ Assay, a bias-controlled multiplex PCR, was used to amplify TCRbeta CDR3 regions from genomic DNA. In the paper's pipeline: Within the assay, amplification of reference gene primers was used to estimate how many nucleated cells each sample contained. To quantify the absolute abundance of each unique TCRbeta CDR3 rearrangement, sequence reads were collapsed and filtered. Productive Simpson clonality was computed per sample as the square root of Simpson's diversity index over productive rearrangements. The table was pulled from immuneACCESS by TCRdb, which kept in-frame rearrangements only. Such tables lose some clones; where checked, under half of the loss comes from unresolved V genes, and the rest has no known cause. The V and J calls and the clone size are those of that table, but D and trimming were determined from the DNA. This sample gives roughly 190,000 clones in total; roughly 82% of them show up just once. About 8% of the sample belongs to the ten largest clones.

General conclusions and limits of the study: The amount of clinical and demographic metadata varied by source and participant and was provided uncurated.

At one collaborating source in Seattle, patients were enrolled during active infection and were followed longitudinally through the course of disease. Each collaborating institution followed its own protocols to collect whole blood in K2EDTA tubes. Collaborator samples were shipped for TCRbeta analysis as frozen whole blood, isolated PBMCs, or DNA extracted from either sample type. This sequence originates from a woman aged 55-70 years with COVID-19, enrolled during active disease. The sequence is built from TRBV18 and TRBJ2-1, with 9 bases in between that match TRBD1. Sequenced input: peripheral blood. The CDR3 here reads CASSPPGQGAEEQFF. In nucleotide form, the sequence is TGTGCCAGCTCACCACCGGGACAGGGCGCGGAAGAGCAGTTCTTC.